A selection of T cell receptor beta chains follows, all from one sample in a study of technical replicates of blood from a handful of donors. Here immunoSEQ multiplex PCR was the method, and the copy in TCRdb shows in-frame clones only, minus some. The table lists 74,000 or so clones, roughly 96% of them singletons. Sequenced input: T cells isolated from PBMCs. These receptors were collected from a human donor in good health. CDR3s include the opening cysteine and the closing phenylalanine or tryptophan. A D gene is named only where the DNA matches it firmly. Clone size is shown for a subset of rows, as once, few, many or a class of expanded clone.

d_call,v_call,clone_size,j_call,cdr3_length,cdr3_nt,cdr3_aa
NA,TRBV7-8,NA,TRBJ2-7,13,TGTGCCAGCAGCCCGACATCCTCCTACGAGCAGTACTTC,CASSPTSSYEQYF
NA,TRBV29-1,NA,TRBJ2-7,13,TGCAGCGTCGCACGGGAAAACGCGTACGAGCAGTACTTC,CSVARENAYEQYF
NA,TRBV4-3,NA,TRBJ2-3,15,TGCGCCAGCAGCCAATGGAGTTCCCCCCCAGATACGCAGTATTTT,CASSQWSSPPDTQYF
NA,TRBV6-5,NA,TRBJ2-5,16,TGTGCCAGCAGTTCCCCCACAGCGTCGGGAGCAGAGACCCAGTACTTC,CASSSPTASGAETQYF
NA,TRBV7-8,NA,TRBJ2-3,16,TGTGCCAGCAGCCTAGGGGGGGGATCTAGCACAGATACGCAGTATTTT,CASSLGGGSSTDTQYF
NA,TRBV27,NA,TRBJ1-4,15,TGTGCCAGCAGTAAAGGGGAGGCAACTAATGAAAAACTGTTTTTT,CASSKGEATNEKLFF
NA,TRBV5-6,NA,TRBJ1-1,13,TGTGCCAGCAGCCCCACAGGGTACGCTGAAGCTTTCTTT,CASSPTGYAEAFF
NA,TRBV29-1,NA,TRBJ2-2,12,TGCAGCGTTGAGAGAAACACCGGGGAGCTGTTTTTT,CSVERNTGELFF
TRBD2,TRBV15,NA,TRBJ2-3,17,TGTGCCACCAGCGGATTCGGGACTAGCGGCGCCACAGATACGCAGTATTTT,CATSGFGTSGATDTQYF
NA,TRBV2,NA,TRBJ2-2,15,TGTGCCAGCAGTGTAGGGACAAGTAACACCGGGGAGCTGTTTTTT,CASSVGTSNTGELFF
TRBD2,TRBV28,NA,TRBJ2-7,14,TGTGCCAGCAGTGTACTAGCGGAGGCCTACGAGCAGTACTTC,CASSVLAEAYEQYF
TRBD1,TRBV7-9,NA,TRBJ1-3,17,TGTGCCAGCAGGCCTGCCCCGGGACAGGGGACTGGAAACACCATATATTTT,CASRPAPGQGTGNTIYF
NA,TRBV9,NA,TRBJ1-3,16,TGTGCCAGCAGCGTGATGACAGGTTCCTCTGGAAACACCATATATTTT,CASSVMTGSSGNTIYF
NA,TRBV5-4,NA,TRBJ2-2,14,TGTGCCAGCAGCTTGGTGGGGGGGCCCGGGGAGCTGTTTTTT,CASSLVGGPGELFF
TRBD1,TRBV7-8,NA,TRBJ2-2,14,TGTGCCAGCAGCCAGGGACAGGGAACCGGGGAGCTGTTTTTT,CASSQGQGTGELFF
NA,TRBV6-5,NA,TRBJ1-1,15,TGTGCCAGCAGTTACTCGGCGGGGGTAGTCACTGAAGCTTTCTTT,CASSYSAGVVTEAFF
TRBD2,TRBV7-9,NA,TRBJ2-7,14,TGTGCCAGCAGCTTAGGTAGCGGGGGCTACGAGCAGTACTTC,CASSLGSGGYEQYF
NA,TRBV6-5,once,TRBJ2-5,12,TGTGCCAGCAGGGACAATCAAGAGACCCAGTACTTC,CASRDNQETQYF
NA,TRBV4-3,NA,TRBJ2-3,15,TGCGCCAGCAGCCAGGTTGGGTCAGGTACAGATACGCAGTATTTT,CASSQVGSGTDTQYF
NA,TRBV4-1,once,TRBJ2-3,12,TGCGCCAGCAGCCGTAACACAGATACGCAGTATTTT,CASSRNTDTQYF
NA,TRBV1,NA,TRBJ2-7,18,TGCACCAGCAGCCCTCCCCCCTGCCTAGCGGAAAGCTCCTACGAGCAGTACTTC,CTSSPPPCLAESSYEQYF
NA,TRBV28,NA,TRBJ1-5,13,TGTGCCAGCAGCCGGAGGAGCAATCAGCCCCAGCATTTT,CASSRRSNQPQHF
TRBD2,TRBV4-1,once,TRBJ2-1,17,TGCGCCAGCAGCCGGACTAGCGGCACAAGCTCCTACAATGAGCAGTTCTTC,CASSRTSGTSSYNEQFF
NA,TRBV6-4,NA,TRBJ2-7,15,TGTGCCAGCAGTACACAAGGGGGTCCAACCTACGAGCAGTACTTC,CASSTQGGPTYEQYF
TRBD2,TRBV9,NA,TRBJ2-7,15,TGTGCCAGCAGCGTAGGACTAGCGGGAATATACGAGCAGTACTTC,CASSVGLAGIYEQYF
TRBD1,TRBV30,NA,TRBJ2-1,17,TGTGCCTGGAGTTTCCTATCGACAGGGGTCTCCTACAATGAGCAGTTCTTC,CAWSFLSTGVSYNEQFF
TRBD2,TRBV6-5,NA,TRBJ2-7,12,TGTGCCAGCAGTTACGGGGAGGGCGAGCAGTACTTC,CASSYGEGEQYF